This passage covers 31 T cell receptor beta chains from one sample sequenced in a study of radiation and T cells in renal cell carcinoma. The method was immunoSEQ multiplex PCR; TCRdb's version includes in-frame clones alone and lacks a portion of them. The data contain around 30,000 clones, 81% of them singletons. Time point denoted: blood 4 weeks post-SBRT, at nephrectomy. The sample's treatment: 15 Gy SBRT to primary tumor, nephrectomy 4 weeks later. Sequenced here: blood, sampled from a patient whose treatment included radiotherapy and nephrectomy. These receptors came from a man aged 60-69 years with renal cell carcinoma.

DNA for the CDR3: TGTGCCAGCAGCCGCTCTGGCGGGAGAACCGATACGCAGTATTTT. Its translation is CASSRSGGRTDTQYF. The J gene is TRBJ2-3, the V gene TRBV27; TRBD2 aligns across 7 bases. The CDR3 sequence is 15 residues long. J gave up 6 bases and V 6 bases, and 12 bases lay outside the gene matches. Per germline, CDR1 MNHEY and CDR2 SMNVEV (reference sequence).

The CDR3 region is CASSPVSGANVLTF. In nucleotides, the CDR3 is TGCGCCAGCAGCCCGGTATCTGGGGCCAACGTCCTGACTTTC. The genes are TRBV5-1 and TRBJ2-6; D unresolved. CDR3 length: 14 amino acids. The germline gives CDR1 SGHRS, CDR2 YFSETQ. V lost 4 bases and J lost 1, with 6 bases in between.

The gene calls are TRBV30 and TRBJ2-3; 11 nucleotides line up with TRBD2. Germline CDR1 is GTSNPN and CDR2 is SVGIG (reference sequence). Trimming took 0 bases from V and 6 from J; bases not matched to a gene: 2. The CDR3 is 14 amino acids. CDR3 amino acids: CAWSVTSGSDTQYF. CDR3 nucleotides: TGTGCCTGGAGTGTTACTAGCGGGAGCGATACGCAGTATTTT. The variable domain in full, with the rest retrieved from reference TRBV30 and TRBJ2-3, is SQTIHQWPATLVQPVGSPLSLECTVEGTSNPNLYWYRQAAGRGLQLLFYSVGIGQISSEVPQNLSASRPQDRQFILSSKKLLLSDSGFYLCAWSVTSGSDTQYFGPGTRLTVL.

As DNA, the CDR3 is TGCGCCAGCGGAGCGGGAGGCACAGATACGCAGTATTTT. This translates into CASGAGGTDTQYF. This chain connects TRBV5-1 to TRBJ2-3; 8 bases match TRBD2. The V and J ends lost 7 bases and 1 base, in that order; junction bases with no gene match: 2. CDR1 is SGHRS and CDR2 is YFSETQ in the germline V gene. The CDR3 is 13 residues long.

The V call is TRBV9, the J call TRBJ2-6; D not resolved. The V gene lost 2 bases and the J gene lost 0 bases, with 6 bases spanning the gap. Per germline, CDR1 SGDLS and CDR2 YYNGEE. The CDR3 is 15 residues long. CDR3 region: CASSVRSSGANVLTF. The DNA for the CDR3 is TGTGCCAGCAGCGTCCGGAGCTCTGGGGCCAACGTCCTGACTTTC.

The chain has TRBV19 and TRBJ1-1; D not certain. The V end was cut by 7 bases, the J end by 0 bases, with 15 bases between. The germline CDR1 and CDR2 sequences are LNHDA and SQIVND (reference sequence). This CDR3 has 15 residues. As DNA, the CDR3 is TGTGCCAGTAAGCTCCATATTGGGATGAACACTGAAGCTTTCTTT. This translates into CASKLHIGMNTEAFF.

The chain employs TRBV13 and TRBJ2-1; D not resolved. Germline CDR1 PRHDT, CDR2 FYEKMQ (reference sequence). V was shortened by 10 bases and J by 4 bases, with 8 bases between the two germline ends. The length of the CDR3 is 11 residues. The CDR3 nucleotides are TGTGCCACCGCCGAATACAATGAGCAGTTCTTC. Protein sequence: CATAEYNEQFF. Complete variable domain (other parts from reference TRBV13 and TRBJ2-1): AAGVIQSPRHLIKEKRETATLKCYPIPRHDTVYWYQQGPGQDPQFLISFYEKMQSDKGSIPDRFSAQQFSDYHSELNMSSLELGDSALYFCATAEYNEQFFGPGTRLTVL.

This clone showed up many times. The rearrangement joins TRBV7-2 to TRBJ2-7, with a tentative D call TRBD1 (6 bases). Germline V gene data show CDR1 as SGHTA and CDR2 as FQGNSA. V was clipped by 7 bases and J by 6 bases, with 13 bases between them. The CDR3 covers 12 residues. The CDR3 is CASNNRVGEQYF. CDR3 DNA sequence: TGTGCCAGCAACAACAGGGTTGGCGAGCAGTACTTC.

This rearrangement joins TRBV4-1 to TRBJ2-5, with 9 bases identical to TRBD1. The CDR3 sequence is 16 residues long. V was pared by 0 bases and J by 6 bases, with 8 bases of the junction left unmatched. The germline V gene encodes CDR1 MGHRA and CDR2 YSYEKL. The CDR3 nucleotides are TGCGCCAGCAGCCAAGAATGGACAGGGGACTTAAAGACCCAGTACTTC. Its translation: CASSQEWTGDLKTQYF.

The V gene is TRBV19, the J gene TRBJ2-2; D call uncertain. The CDR3 consists of 14 residues. Trimming left V 2 bases short and J 1 base short, with 5 bases between. Germline CDR1 is LNHDA and CDR2 is SQIVND (reference sequence). CDR3 bases: TGTGCCAGTAGTATACAGGAGAACACCGGGGAGCTGTTTTTT. Protein: CASSIQENTGELFF.

This clone was detected ten times or more. This chain joins TRBV29-1 and TRBJ1-1, with D perhaps matching TRBD1 (6 bases). This CDR3 region has 12 residues. In germline, CDR1 is SQVTM, CDR2 ANQGSEA. The CDR3 DNA reads as TGCAGTGGTGGACAGATGAACACTGAAGCTTTCTTT. Amino acids: CSGGQMNTEAFF.

The chain uses TRBV7-9 and TRBJ2-1; 9 nucleotides align to TRBD2. The CDR3 has 15 residues. The germline V gene encodes CDR1 SEHNR and CDR2 FQNEAQ (reference sequence). V shed 1 base, J shed 4 bases, and the junction held 2 bases outside the gene matches. CDR3 region: CASSLVLAGYNEQFF. The DNA of the CDR3 is TGTGCCAGCAGCTTAGTTCTAGCGGGGTACAATGAGCAGTTCTTC.

This chain joins TRBV6-6 and TRBJ2-7; 9 bases agree with TRBD1. The CDR3 is made up of 15 amino acids. Germline V lookup: CDR1 MNHNY, CDR2 SVGAGI (reference sequence). V shed 2 bases, J shed 3 bases, and the junction held 5 bases outside the gene matches. Written as DNA, the CDR3 is TGTGCCAGCAGTTACCTTGGGACAGGGTTCTACGAGCAGTACTTC. Amino acids: CASSYLGTGFYEQYF.

The rearrangement uses TRBV2 and TRBJ2-7, with D tentatively TRBD1 or TRBD2 (5 bases each). V lost 4 bases to trimming and J lost 6 bases, with 16 bases between them. The CDR3 totals 14 residues. Germline V gene data show CDR1 as SNHLY and CDR2 as FYNNEI. CDR3 residues: CASSGTSGLTEQYF. The CDR3 DNA reads TGTGCCAGCAGTGGGACTTCAGGGTTAACCGAGCAGTACTTC. Combining the CDR3 with reference TRBV2 and TRBJ2-7 gives the whole variable domain EPEVTQTPSHQVTQMGQEVILRCVPISNHLYFYWYRQILGQKVEFLVSFYNNEISEKSEIFDDQFSVERPDGSNFTLKIRSTKLEDSAMYFCASSGTSGLTEQYFGPGTRLTVT.

The chain links TRBV5-1 to TRBJ2-2, with TRBD2 matching 11 bases. J gave up 4 bases and V 3 bases, and 8 bases lay outside the gene matches. The length of the CDR3 is 17 residues. Germline V gene lookup returns CDR1 SGHRS and CDR2 YFSETQ. The CDR3 region is CASSSAPGTSGTGELFF. The CDR3, as DNA: TGCGCCAGCAGCTCTGCACCCGGGACTAGCGGCACCGGGGAGCTGTTTTTT.

This clone was counted a single time. J is TRBJ1-5 and V is TRBV7-8; D may be TRBD1 (5 bases). The CDR3 runs to 15 residues. V was cut by 2 bases and J by 4 bases, with 12 bases left in between. Per germline, CDR1 SGHVS and CDR2 FQNEAQ. The CDR3 nucleotides read TGTGCCAGCAGCTTATCCAGGGTCTCGAATCAGCCCCAGCATTTT. It encodes CASSLSRVSNQPQHF.

Only a few counts were recorded for this clone. This rearrangement joins TRBV30 to TRBJ1-4, with D unresolved. The CDR3 runs 11 residues. From germline, CDR1 is GTSNPN and CDR2 SVGIG (reference sequence). V shed 2 bases and J shed 8 bases, with 6 bases lying between them. The CDR3 coding sequence is TGTGCCTGGAGTATTAGGGAAAAACTGTTTTTT. Its protein product is CAWSIREKLFF.

The chain uses TRBV5-1 and TRBJ2-1; TRBD2 matches at 14 bases. The ends lost 4 bases at V and 6 bases at J; junction bases unmatched: 3. Germline V gene data show CDR1 as SGHRS and CDR2 as YFSETQ. The CDR3 contains 15 residues. Here the CDR3 DNA reads TGCGCCAGCAGCGACGGGACTAGCGGGAGCAATGAGCAGTTCTTC. It is translated as CASSDGTSGSNEQFF.

V usage is TRBV18 and J usage is TRBJ1-4; D unclear. V was pared by 0 bases and J by 1 base, with 3 bases between. The CDR3 totals 14 residues. The germline CDR1 and CDR2 sequences are KGHSH and LQKENI. The CDR3, as DNA: TGTGCCAGCTCACCACCGCAAACTAATGAAAAACTGTTTTTT. Amino acids: CASSPPQTNEKLFF.

This chain links TRBV11-2 with TRBJ2-7; 11 positions match TRBD2. The CDR3 consists of 16 residues. Germline values: CDR1 SGHAT, CDR2 FQNNGV. V dropped 2 bases and J dropped 2; count of bases not matched to a gene: 5. The CDR3 region has the DNA TGTGCCAGCAGCTTAAGGACTAGCGGGCAGCCCTACGAGCAGTACTTC. Its protein is CASSLRTSGQPYEQYF. The variable domain in full, completed from reference TRBV11-2 and TRBJ2-7, reads EAGVAQSPRYKIIEKRQSVAFWCNPISGHATLYWYQQILGQGPKLLIQFQNNGVVDDSQLPKDRFSAERLKGVDSTLKIQPAKLEDSAVYLCASSLRTSGQPYEQYFGPGTRLTVT.

The chain joins TRBV5-1 to TRBJ2-7, with D tentatively TRBD2 (6 bases). Trimming took 5 bases from V and 0 from J, leaving 15 bases between them. There are 15 residues in the CDR3. Germline V gene data show CDR1 as SGHRS and CDR2 as YFSETQ. Written as DNA, the CDR3 is TGCGCCAGCAGGGAGGGACCGCTTAACTCCTACGAGCAGTACTTC. This codes for CASREGPLNSYEQYF.

This rearrangement joins TRBV7-2 to TRBJ1-5; possibly TRBD1 for D (5 bases). V was clipped by 2 bases and J by 4 bases, with 12 bases between them. CDR1 is SGHTA and CDR2 is FQGNSA in the germline V gene. CDR3 length: 15 amino acids. CDR3 sequence reads: CASSLFNDRNQPQHF. CDR3 coding DNA: TGTGCCAGCAGCTTATTTAACGACAGAAATCAGCCCCAGCATTTT.

The chain joins TRBV10-2 to TRBJ1-1; TRBD1 matches 9 bases. J gave up 11 bases and V 6 bases, and 10 bases lay outside the gene matches. In germline, CDR1 is WSHSY, CDR2 SAAADI. The CDR3 length is 13 residues. The CDR3 spells CASRRDRVESAFF. Here the CDR3 DNA reads TGCGCCAGCAGACGGGACAGGGTAGAATCGGCTTTCTTT.

The chain links TRBV15 to TRBJ2-2; 7 nucleotides agree with TRBD2. Germline V CDR1 and CDR2: LNHNV, YYDKDF (reference sequence). The CDR3 is 15 residues long. Losses at the gene ends were 0 bases for V and 7 bases for J; bases not matched to a gene: 5. The CDR3 reads CATSRDLAVVGELFF. The CDR3 DNA follows: TGTGCCACCAGCAGAGATCTAGCGGTCGTCGGGGAGCTGTTTTTT.

J is TRBJ1-2 and V is TRBV6-6; maybe TRBD1 (5 bases). The CDR3 is made up of 12 amino acids. With 4 bases removed from V and 5 bases from J, the gap between germline ends came to 8 bases. From germline, CDR1 is MNHNY and CDR2 SVGAGI (reference sequence). DNA of the CDR3: TGTGCCAGCAGTTCAGGGAATTATGGCTACACCTTC. Amino acids: CASSSGNYGYTF.

This rearrangement joins TRBV27 to TRBJ2-1; D ambiguous. The CDR3 runs to 13 residues. Trimming pared 6 bases from V and 9 bases from J, leaving 15 bases between. Germline V gives CDR1 MNHEY, CDR2 SMNVEV (reference sequence). CDR3 DNA sequence: TGTGCCAGCAGCCCCAGCCTGGCCGGTGAGCAGTTCTTC. Translation gives CASSPSLAGEQFF.

The J gene is TRBJ2-3, the V gene TRBV30; TRBD1 matches at 9 bases. Germline CDR1 GTSNPN, CDR2 SVGIG (reference sequence). V lost 4 bases to trimming and J lost 0 bases; unmatched junction nucleotides: 5. The CDR3 is 15 residues long. CDR3 amino acids: CAWKTGGTSTDTQYF. The CDR3 DNA is TGTGCCTGGAAGACAGGGGGGACTAGCACAGATACGCAGTATTTT. The whole variable domain, filled in from reference TRBV30 and TRBJ2-3, reads SQTIHQWPATLVQPVGSPLSLECTVEGTSNPNLYWYRQAAGRGLQLLFYSVGIGQISSEVPQNLSASRPQDRQFILSSKKLLLSDSGFYLCAWKTGGTSTDTQYFGPGTRLTVL.

The V call is TRBV30, the J call TRBJ2-2; D ambiguous. Germline CDR1 and CDR2: GTSNPN and SVGIG (reference sequence). The CDR3 spans 13 residues. With 4 bases removed from V and 4 bases from J, the gap between germline ends came to 10 bases. This chain's CDR3 is CAWIPGLTGELFF. CDR3 coding DNA: TGTGCCTGGATTCCAGGCCTCACCGGGGAGCTGTTTTTT.

The gene calls are TRBV25-1 and TRBJ1-2; D is ambiguous. The CDR3 is 13 amino acids. V lost 6 bases, J lost 10 bases, and 18 bases lay in between. The V gene's germline CDR1 is MGHDK and CDR2 SYGVNS. The CDR3 nucleotides read TGTGCCAGCAGGGAGGCTGCTACAGTTGACTACACCTTC. It codes for CASREAATVDYTF.

The chain has TRBV10-3 and TRBJ1-5, with D unresolved. Germline V gene sequence: CDR1 ENHRY, CDR2 SYGVKD. This CDR3 contains 14 residues. V was clipped by 2 bases and J by 0 bases, with 5 bases between them. As DNA, the CDR3 is TGTGCCATCAGTGAGGGTAGTAGCAATCAGCCCCAGCATTTT. This sequence encodes CAISEGSSNQPQHF.

This clone was counted a few times. The gene calls are TRBV19 and TRBJ1-1; D perhaps matches TRBD1 (6 bases). Germline V gene sequence: CDR1 LNHDA, CDR2 SQIVND (reference sequence). The ends were cut back, 6 bases at V and 3 bases at J, with 11 bases in the middle. The CDR3 covers 13 residues. CDR3 DNA: TGTGCCAGTAGCGAGGGGGTTTACACTGAAGCTTTCTTT. Residues: CASSEGVYTEAFF.